This TCR beta chain comes out of a study of human T cells and chemical hapten exposure (dated by TCRdb to about 2021). A note on the overall study: For sensitization, 2% DPC in acetone was applied to a 2 cm by 2 cm area of upper inner arm skin. Patients additionally received weekly therapeutic DPC doses to the scalp throughout the approximately 25-week study period. Patch testing on the upper back used Finn chambers containing 0.01% DPC, with scoring done after 6 days according to International Contact Dermatitis Research Group standards. The patient cohort, mostly female, included alopecia areata with under or over 50% scalp involvement, alopecia totalis and alopecia universalis. Libraries were combined into a pool for sequencing, and differences in TCR yield between samples came mainly from small differences in library volumes within the pool. In alopecia patients, the study followed how the peripheral blood TCR repertoire changed in vivo over primary and secondary sensitization to diphenylcyclopropenone (DPC), a hapten. Blood samples were taken from patients before sensitization (week 0) and at 2, 6 and about 24 weeks after DPC sensitization. Some 29 alopecia patients provided blood for TCR sequencing at one to four time points (pre-sensitization, 2, 6 and 24 weeks).

Via the germline V gene, CDR1 is SGHTA and CDR2 FQGNSA. Spanning cysteine to phenylalanine, the CDR3 consists of 15 amino acids. Left in the record is the CDR3 DNA by itself, 45 bases read in frame from the first base. V is cut by 2 bases and J by 5 bases, and the space between the germline ends is 10 bases. As to this clonotype: Its specific antigen is unknown. No base quality values were provided; no much bigger clone lies one nucleotide off.

Receptors were amplified or captured by RACE. The sample was run on a NextSeq 500. Library preparation attached unique molecular identifiers to individual cDNA molecules for quantitative, reproducible TCR counting. Both TCR alpha and TCR beta chains were sequenced from each blood RNA sample. In the authors' own workflow: The median number of TCRs per sample was over 95,000, ranging from 23,224 to 690,600. V, J and CDR3 annotation of the TCR reads was performed with the Decombinator software suite. To make PS versus PT1 abundance plots, every sample was subsampled to the same number of TCRs (28,000). TCRs were defined as expanded if absent before sensitization and observed at least eight times at the 2-week time point. TCRdb's own reprocessing of the public reads used fastp at Q25 and MiXCR and kept productive beta chains. Each CDR3 protein gets just one entry, which takes the most common genes and DNA from the rows behind it. For this entry, the V and J calls and clone size follow TCRdb and not the study's own pipeline. The sample table contains 300,000 to 400,000 distinct CDR3 sequences; only one count was recorded for under 9% of them. 8.4% of the sample belongs to the ten largest clones.

Reading the label with the study, this specimen's time point is: patch test 1, 2 weeks after DPC sensitization. The sample's treatment or condition label, in plain terms: therapeutic diphenylcyclopropenone sensitization with weekly scalp DPC. Blood at each patch-test visit was drawn before the patch test was applied. Eligible patients were aged 18 to 70, diagnosed with alopecia, deemed suitable for DPC therapy, and excluded if pregnant. Total RNA was isolated from unfractionated whole blood collected in Tempus Blood RNA tubes. The study at large found these results: After repeated subsampling, the strength of the expansion versus patch-test correlation and the threshold at which it became significant changed. DPC sensitization did not change how many TCRs were above 1 in 1000 frequency, and no evidence was found of alterations in global repertoire structure. Patch test score was positively correlated with the number of PT1 expanded TCRs, with significance at thresholds 8, 16 and 32 but not at 4. Because all patients had alopecia, a presumed autoimmune disease, the immune response of the patients might differ from that of healthy individuals. Significantly more large CDR3 similarity clusters were formed by expanded TCRs than by pre-sensitization or healthy control sets, consistent with antigen-driven responses.

This receptor chain uses TRBV7-2 and TRBJ1-6; the D segment cannot be called with confidence. The receptor comes from a woman between 18 and 29 years old with alopecia areata. Some clones in this sample may be carry-over from other donors' samples. The sequenced sample was whole blood, obtained in connection with sensitization to the hapten diphenylcyclopropenone (DPC). This receptor has the CDR3 CASSLSTENNSPLHF. In nucleotide form, the sequence is TGTGCCAGCAGCTTAAGTACGGAGAATAATTCACCCCTCCACTTT.